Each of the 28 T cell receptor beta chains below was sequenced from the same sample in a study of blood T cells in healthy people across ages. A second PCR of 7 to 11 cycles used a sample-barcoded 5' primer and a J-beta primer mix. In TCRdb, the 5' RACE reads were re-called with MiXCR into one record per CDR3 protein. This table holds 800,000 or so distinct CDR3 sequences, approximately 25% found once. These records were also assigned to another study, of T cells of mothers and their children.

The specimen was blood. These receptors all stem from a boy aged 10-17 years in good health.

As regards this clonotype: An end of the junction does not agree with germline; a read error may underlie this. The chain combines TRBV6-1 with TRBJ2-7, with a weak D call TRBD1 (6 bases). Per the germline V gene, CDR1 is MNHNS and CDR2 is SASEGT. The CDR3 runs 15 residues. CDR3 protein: CASSGQAGPSYEQCF. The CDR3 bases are TGTGCCAGCAGTGGACAGGCCGGCCCCTCCTACGAGCAGTGCTTC.

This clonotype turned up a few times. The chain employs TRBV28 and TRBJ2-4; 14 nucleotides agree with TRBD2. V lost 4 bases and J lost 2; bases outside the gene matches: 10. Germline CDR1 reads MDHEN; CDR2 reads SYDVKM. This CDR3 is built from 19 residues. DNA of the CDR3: TGTGCCAGCAGTTCACCGGGACTAGCGGGAGATGGAACCAAAAACATTCAGTACTTC. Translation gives CASSSPGLAGDGTKNIQYF. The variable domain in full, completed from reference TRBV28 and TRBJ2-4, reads DVKVTQSSRYLVKRTGEKVFLECVQDMDHENMFWYRQDPGLGLRLIYFSYDVKMKEKGDIPEGYSVSREKKERFSLILESASTNQTSMYLCASSSPGLAGDGTKNIQYFGAGTRLSVL.

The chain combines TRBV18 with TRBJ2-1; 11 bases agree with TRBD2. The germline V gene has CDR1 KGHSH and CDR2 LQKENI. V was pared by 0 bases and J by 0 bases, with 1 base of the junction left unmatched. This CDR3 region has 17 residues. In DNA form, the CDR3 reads TGTGCCAGCTCACCACCTGGGACTAGCGGCTCCTACAATGAGCAGTTCTTC. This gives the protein CASSPPGTSGSYNEQFF.

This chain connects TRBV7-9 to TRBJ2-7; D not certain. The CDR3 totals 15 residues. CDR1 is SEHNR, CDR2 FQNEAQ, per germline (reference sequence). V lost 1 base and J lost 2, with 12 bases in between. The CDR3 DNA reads TGTGCCAGCAGCTTAGAGTCCCCTACCCCCTACGAGCAGTACTTC. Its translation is CASSLESPTPYEQYF.

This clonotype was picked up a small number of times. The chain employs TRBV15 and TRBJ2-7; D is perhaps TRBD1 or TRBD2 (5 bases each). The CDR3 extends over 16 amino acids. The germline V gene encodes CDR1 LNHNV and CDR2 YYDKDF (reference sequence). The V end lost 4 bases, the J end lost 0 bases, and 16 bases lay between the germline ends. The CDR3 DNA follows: TGTGCCACCAGCATCCGAACCGGGACCATCTCCTACGAGCAGTACTTC. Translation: CATSIRTGTISYEQYF. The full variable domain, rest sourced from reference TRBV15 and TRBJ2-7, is DAMVIQNPRYQVTQFGKPVTLSCSQTLNHNVMYWYQQKSSQAPKLLFHYYDKDFNNEADTPDNFQSRRPNTSFCFLDIRSPGLGDTAMYLCATSIRTGTISYEQYFGPGTRLTVT.

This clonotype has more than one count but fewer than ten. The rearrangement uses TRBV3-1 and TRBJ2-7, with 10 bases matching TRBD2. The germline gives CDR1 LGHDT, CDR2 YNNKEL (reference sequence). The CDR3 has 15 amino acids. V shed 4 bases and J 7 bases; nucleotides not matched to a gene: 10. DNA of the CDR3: TGTGCCAGCAGCCTCCGAGCGGGGGGGCCCAGGGAGCAGTACTTC. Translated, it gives CASSLRAGGPREQYF.

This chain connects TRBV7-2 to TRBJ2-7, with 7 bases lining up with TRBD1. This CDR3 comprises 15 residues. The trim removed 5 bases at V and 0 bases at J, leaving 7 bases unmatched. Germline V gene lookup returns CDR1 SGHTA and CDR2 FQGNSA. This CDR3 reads CASSPGQAASYEQYF. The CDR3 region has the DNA TGTGCCAGCAGCCCCGGACAGGCCGCCTCCTACGAGCAGTACTTC.

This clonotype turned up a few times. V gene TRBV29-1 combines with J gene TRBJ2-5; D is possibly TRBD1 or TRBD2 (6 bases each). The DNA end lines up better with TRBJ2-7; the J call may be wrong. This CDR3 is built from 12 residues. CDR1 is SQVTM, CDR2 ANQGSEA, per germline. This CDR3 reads CSAWRGSNEQYF. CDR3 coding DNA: TGCAGCGCGTGGAGGGGGTCCAACGAGCAGTACTTC.

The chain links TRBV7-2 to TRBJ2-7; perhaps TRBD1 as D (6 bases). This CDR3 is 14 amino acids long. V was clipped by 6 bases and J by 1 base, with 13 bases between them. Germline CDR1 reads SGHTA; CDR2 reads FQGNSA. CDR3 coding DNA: TGTGCCAGCAGAACCGGGACACCTTCCTACGAGCAGTACTTC. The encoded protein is CASRTGTPSYEQYF.

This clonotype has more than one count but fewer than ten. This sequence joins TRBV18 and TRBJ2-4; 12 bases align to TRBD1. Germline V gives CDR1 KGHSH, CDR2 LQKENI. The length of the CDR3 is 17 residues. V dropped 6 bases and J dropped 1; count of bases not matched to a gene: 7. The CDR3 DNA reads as TGTGCCAGCTCTCCCGGGACAGGGGGCTTGGCCAAAAACATTCAGTACTTC. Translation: CASSPGTGGLAKNIQYF.

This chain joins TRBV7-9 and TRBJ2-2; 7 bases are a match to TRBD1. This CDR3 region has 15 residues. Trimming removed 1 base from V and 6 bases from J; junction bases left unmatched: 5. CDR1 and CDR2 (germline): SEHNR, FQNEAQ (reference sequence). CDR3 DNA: TGTGCCAGCAGCTTAGACACGACAGGGCCCGGGGAGCTGTTTTTT. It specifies CASSLDTTGPGELFF.

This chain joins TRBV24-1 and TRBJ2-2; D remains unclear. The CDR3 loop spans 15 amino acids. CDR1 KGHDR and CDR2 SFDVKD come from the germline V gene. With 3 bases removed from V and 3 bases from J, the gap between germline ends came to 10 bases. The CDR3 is CATSDPPPDTGELFF. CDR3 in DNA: TGTGCCACCAGTGATCCCCCTCCGGACACCGGGGAGCTGTTTTTT.

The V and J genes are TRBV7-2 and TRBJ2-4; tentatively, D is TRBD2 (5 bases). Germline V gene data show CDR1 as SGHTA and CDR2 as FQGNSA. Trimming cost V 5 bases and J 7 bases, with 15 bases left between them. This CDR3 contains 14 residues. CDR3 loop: CASSLAGLGNIQYF. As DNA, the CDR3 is TGTGCCAGCAGCCTGGCGGGCTTGGGGAACATTCAGTACTTC.

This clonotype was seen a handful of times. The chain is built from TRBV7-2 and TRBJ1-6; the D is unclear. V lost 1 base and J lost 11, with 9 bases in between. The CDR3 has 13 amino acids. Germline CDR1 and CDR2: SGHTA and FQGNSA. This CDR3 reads CASSLVSLPPLHF. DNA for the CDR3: TGTGCCAGCAGCTTAGTTTCATTACCACCCCTCCACTTT.

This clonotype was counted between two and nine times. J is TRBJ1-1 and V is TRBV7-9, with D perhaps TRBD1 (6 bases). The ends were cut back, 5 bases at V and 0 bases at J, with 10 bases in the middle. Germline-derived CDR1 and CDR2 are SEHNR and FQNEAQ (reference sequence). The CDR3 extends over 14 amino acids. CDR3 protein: CASSLHRVNTEAFF. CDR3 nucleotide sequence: TGTGCCAGCAGCCTTCACAGGGTGAACACTGAAGCTTTCTTT. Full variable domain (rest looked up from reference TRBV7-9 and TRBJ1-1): DTGVSQNPRHKITKRGQNVTFRCDPISEHNRLYWYRQTLGQGPEFLTYFQNEAQLEKSRLLSDRFSAERPKGSFSTLEIQRTEQGDSAMYLCASSLHRVNTEAFFGQGTRLTVV.

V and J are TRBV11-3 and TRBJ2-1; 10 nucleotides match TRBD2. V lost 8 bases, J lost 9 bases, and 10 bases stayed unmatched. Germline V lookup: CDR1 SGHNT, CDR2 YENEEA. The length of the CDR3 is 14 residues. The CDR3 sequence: CASSLAGSSGEQFF. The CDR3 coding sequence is TGTGCCAGCTCACTAGCGGGGAGCTCTGGTGAGCAGTTCTTC.

This chain's CDR3 is CASSSRGITYNEQFF. The CDR3, as DNA: TGTGCCAGCAGCTCCAGGGGAATAACCTACAATGAGCAGTTCTTC. The V and J genes are TRBV7-2 and TRBJ2-1; D is possibly TRBD1 (6 bases). Germline V gene data show CDR1 as SGHTA and CDR2 as FQGNSA. The CDR3 spans 15 residues. Trimming cost V 4 bases and J 2 bases, with 12 bases left between them.

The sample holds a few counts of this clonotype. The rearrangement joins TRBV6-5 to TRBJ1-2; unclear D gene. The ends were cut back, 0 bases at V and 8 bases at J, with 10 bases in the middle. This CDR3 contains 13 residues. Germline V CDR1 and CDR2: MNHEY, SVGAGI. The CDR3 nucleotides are TGTGCCAGCAGTTACTCACAGAAACGGGGCTACACCTTC. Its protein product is CASSYSQKRGYTF.

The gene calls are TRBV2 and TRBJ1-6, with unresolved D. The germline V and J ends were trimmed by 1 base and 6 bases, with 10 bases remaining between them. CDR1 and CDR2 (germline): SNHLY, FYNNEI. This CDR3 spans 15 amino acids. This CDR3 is CASSEEGMGNSPLHF. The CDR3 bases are TGTGCCAGCAGTGAAGAAGGGATGGGTAATTCACCCCTCCACTTT.

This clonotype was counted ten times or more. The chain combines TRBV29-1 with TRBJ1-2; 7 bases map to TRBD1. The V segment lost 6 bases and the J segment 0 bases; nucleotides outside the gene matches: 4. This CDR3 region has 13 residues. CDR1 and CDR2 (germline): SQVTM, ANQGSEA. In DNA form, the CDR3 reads TGCAGCGTCTCCGGGACAGCTAACTATGGCTACACCTTC. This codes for CSVSGTANYGYTF.

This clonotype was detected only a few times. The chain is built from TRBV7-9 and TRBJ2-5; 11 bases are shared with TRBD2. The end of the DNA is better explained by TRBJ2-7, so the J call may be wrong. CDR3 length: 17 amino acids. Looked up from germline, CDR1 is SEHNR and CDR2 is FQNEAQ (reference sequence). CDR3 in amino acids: CASSSNRGTSGSYEQYF. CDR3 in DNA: TGTGCCAGCAGCTCTAACCGTGGGACTAGCGGCTCCTACGAGCAGTACTTC.

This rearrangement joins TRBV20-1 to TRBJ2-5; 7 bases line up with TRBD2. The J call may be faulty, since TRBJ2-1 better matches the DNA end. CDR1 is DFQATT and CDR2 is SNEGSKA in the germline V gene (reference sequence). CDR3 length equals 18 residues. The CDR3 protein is CSARGRTRNERGVREQFF. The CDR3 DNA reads TGCAGTGCTAGAGGAAGGACTCGGAACGAGCGGGGAGTAAGAGAGCAGTTCTTC.

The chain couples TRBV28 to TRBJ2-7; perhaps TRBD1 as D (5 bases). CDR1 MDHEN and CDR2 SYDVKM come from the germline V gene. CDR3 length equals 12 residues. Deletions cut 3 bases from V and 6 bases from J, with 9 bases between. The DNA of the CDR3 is TGTGCCAGCAGTTTTAGTCAGGGCGAGCAGTACTTC. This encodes CASSFSQGEQYF.

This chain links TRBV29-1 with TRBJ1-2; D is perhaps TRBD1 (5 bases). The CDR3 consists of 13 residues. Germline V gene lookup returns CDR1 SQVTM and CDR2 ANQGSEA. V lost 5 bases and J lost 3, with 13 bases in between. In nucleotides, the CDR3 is TGCAGCGTTATACGGGGGGGAGACTATGGCTACACCTTC. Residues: CSVIRGGDYGYTF.

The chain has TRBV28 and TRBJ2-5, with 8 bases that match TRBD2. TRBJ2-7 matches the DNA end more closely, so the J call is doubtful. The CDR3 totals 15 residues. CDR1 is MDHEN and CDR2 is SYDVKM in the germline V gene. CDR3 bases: TGTGCCAGCAGCCTCAGAGGACTAGCTACCGACGAGCAGTACTTC. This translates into CASSLRGLATDEQYF.

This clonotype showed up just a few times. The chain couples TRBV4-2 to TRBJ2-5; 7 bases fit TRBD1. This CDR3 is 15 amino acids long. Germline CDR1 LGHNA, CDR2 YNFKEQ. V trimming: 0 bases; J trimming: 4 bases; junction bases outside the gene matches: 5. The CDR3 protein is CASSQEQGLVETQYF. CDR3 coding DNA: TGTGCCAGCAGCCAAGAACAGGGGTTGGTAGAGACCCAGTACTTC.

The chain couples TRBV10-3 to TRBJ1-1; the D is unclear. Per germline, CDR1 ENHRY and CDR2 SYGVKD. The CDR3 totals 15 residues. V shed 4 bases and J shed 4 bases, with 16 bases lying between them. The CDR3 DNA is TGTGCCATCAGTGGTGGCCCGGGGTTGGGCACTGAAGCTTTCTTT. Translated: CAISGGPGLGTEAFF.

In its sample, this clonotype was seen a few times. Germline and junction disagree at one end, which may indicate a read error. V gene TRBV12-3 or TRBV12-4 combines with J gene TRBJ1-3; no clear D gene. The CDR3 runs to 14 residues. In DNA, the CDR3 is TGTGCCAGCAGTTTAGGTACCTCTGGAAACGCCATATATTTT. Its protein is CASSLGTSGNAIYF.